A selection of T cell receptor beta chains follows, all from one sample in a study of radiation and T cells in renal cell carcinoma. The table came from immunoSEQ multiplex PCR; TCRdb's copy has only in-frame clones and leaves some out. The data hold 120,000 or so clones, with around 85% observed a single time. The specimen comprised blood, sampled from a patient whose treatment included radiotherapy and nephrectomy. The receptor set was obtained from a man aged 45-65 years with renal cell carcinoma. Each CDR3 is given with its conserved first and last residue. D genes are given only for firm matches. Clone size appears in some rows only: once, few, many, or a class for an expanded clone.

d_gene,j_gene,abundance,v_gene,CDR3nt,CDR3aa
.,TRBJ1-4,.,TRBV18,TGTGCCAGCTCACCGACAGCTGAGACTAATGAAAAACTGTTTTTT,CASSPTAETNEKLFF
.,TRBJ2-1,few,TRBV9,TGTGCCAGCAGCGTAGTGGGTCGCTCCTACAATGAGCAGTTCTTC,CASSVVGRSYNEQFF
.,TRBJ1-5,.,TRBV19,TGTGCCAGTAGTATGAGACGGTACAATCAGCCCCAGCATTTT,CASSMRRYNQPQHF
TRBD1,TRBJ1-1,few,TRBV10-3,TGTGCCATCAGTGAACGGACAGGGGGCGCGAACACTGAAGCTTTCTTT,CAISERTGGANTEAFF
TRBD2,TRBJ2-7,.,TRBV9,TGTGCCAGCAGCGCCCTAGCGGATAGCTCCTACGAGCAGTACTTC,CASSALADSSYEQYF
TRBD1,TRBJ1-2,.,TRBV4-1,TGCGCCAGCAGCCAAGAACCCACTGGGACAGGGAACTATGGCTACACCTTC,CASSQEPTGTGNYGYTF
.,TRBJ2-1,.,TRBV6-5,TGTGCCAGCAGTTATCACAATGAGCAGTTCTTC,CASSYHNEQFF
.,TRBJ1-3,.,TRBV18,TGTGCCAGCTCACCACCAACGGGGCTGGGAAACACCATATATTTT,CASSPPTGLGNTIYF
.,TRBJ2-3,.,TRBV28,TGTGCCAGCAGCTGGGGCCTAGCTGTCACAGATACGCAGTATTTT,CASSWGLAVTDTQYF
TRBD2,TRBJ2-3,.,TRBV5-1,TGCGCCAGCAGCTACCGCGGGACTAGCGGGGGCACAAGGGATACGCAGTATTTT,CASSYRGTSGGTRDTQYF
TRBD2,TRBJ2-3,.,TRBV9,TGTGCCAGCAGCGTAGGGACTAGCGGGGGTATAACAGATACGCAGTATTTT,CASSVGTSGGITDTQYF
.,TRBJ2-5,once,TRBV5-3,TGTGCCAGAAGCTTGTCCCCTCATCCACAGGGGAGGCAAGAGACCCAGTACTTC,CARSLSPHPQGRQETQYF
TRBD2,TRBJ2-3,once,TRBV4-1,TGCGCCAGCAGCCAAGCGGGAGGAGTAGGCACAGATACGCAGTATTTT,CASSQAGGVGTDTQYF
.,TRBJ2-7,.,TRBV7-9,TGTGCCAGCAGCTTATTTTCGGGAGCCTACGAGCAGTACTTC,CASSLFSGAYEQYF
TRBD2,TRBJ2-1,.,TRBV9,TGTGCCAGCAGCTTGACTAGCGGCTACAATGAGCAGTTCTTC,CASSLTSGYNEQFF
.,TRBJ2-3,.,TRBV12-5,TGTGCTAGTGGTTTCCAGGCAACAGATACGCAGTATTTT,CASGFQATDTQYF
.,TRBJ1-5,.,TRBV6-5,TGTGCCAGCAGTTATTCGGGGGGGGCAAATCAGCCCCAGCATTTT,CASSYSGGANQPQHF
.,TRBJ1-1,.,TRBV7-2,TGTGCCAGCAGCTTAGCGGGGTTCACTGAAGCTTTCTTT,CASSLAGFTEAFF
.,TRBJ2-7,.,TRBV6-5,TGTGCCAGCAGTCGCAGGGGGGGATCGGCTTACGAGCAGTACTTC,CASSRRGGSAYEQYF
TRBD2,TRBJ2-1,.,TRBV10-1,TGCGCCAGCAGTGAGTTTAGCGGGGGATCGGTTGAGCAGTTCTTC,CASSEFSGGSVEQFF
.,TRBJ2-5,.,TRBV7-9,TGTGCCAGCAGTCCGCAGGGTTCCGGGGAGACCCAGTACTTC,CASSPQGSGETQYF
.,TRBJ2-2,.,TRBV10-3,TGTGCCATCAGTGATGGGGGAGGCCGGGGGAACGGGGAGCTGTTTTTT,CAISDGGGRGNGELFF
TRBD1,TRBJ1-1,.,TRBV18,TGTGCCAGCTCACCAACAGGGGACACTGAAGCTTTCTTT,CASSPTGDTEAFF
TRBD1,TRBJ1-1,.,TRBV10-3,TGTGCCATCAGTGAGTTGACAGGGGGCACTGAAGCTTTCTTT,CAISELTGGTEAFF
.,TRBJ2-3,.,TRBV18,TGTGCCAGCTCACCACCGGTTTCGGGCCCGCACACAGATACGCAGTATTTT,CASSPPVSGPHTDTQYF
.,TRBJ1-5,.,TRBV7-8,TGTGCCAGCAGCTTACCTCGGGACACCAAGGAGAGCAATCAGCCCCAGCATTTT,CASSLPRDTKESNQPQHF
.,TRBJ1-2,.,TRBV4-1,TGCGCCAGCAGCCAAACAGGGTTAGGGTACTATGGCTACACCTTC,CASSQTGLGYYGYTF
.,TRBJ1-1,.,TRBV18,TGTGCCAGCTCACCACAGGGGCCGAACACTGAAGCTTTCTTT,CASSPQGPNTEAFF
.,TRBJ2-7,.,TRBV5-5,TGTGCCAGCAGCTTGGCCGGGGTAGGGGCGCCCTACGAGCAGTACTTC,CASSLAGVGAPYEQYF
.,TRBJ2-7,.,TRBV7-2,TGTGCCAGCAGCTTAGGCTGGTTCGAGCAGTACTTC,CASSLGWFEQYF
TRBD1,TRBJ2-7,.,TRBV5-4,TGTGCCAGCAGCTTGTATGGACAGGGGGCCTTCGAGCAGTACTTC,CASSLYGQGAFEQYF
TRBD1,TRBJ2-7,.,TRBV15,TGTGCCACCAGCACAGGACAGGGGGCGGAAGAGCAGTACTTC,CATSTGQGAEEQYF
.,TRBJ1-2,once,TRBV28,TGTGCCAGCAGTTTACTGGTCTCAGGCTACACCTTC,CASSLLVSGYTF
.,TRBJ2-7,.,TRBV7-9,TGTGCCAGCAGCTCACGGAGGAGCTCCTACGAGCAGTACTTC,CASSSRRSSYEQYF
.,TRBJ1-1,.,TRBV28,TGTGCCAGCAGTCTAATGACAGGTAGGGGCACTGAAGCTTTCTTT,CASSLMTGRGTEAFF
TRBD2,TRBJ2-3,once,TRBV29-1,TGCAGCGTTGGGACTAGCCTACAGGGAGATACGCAGTATTTT,CSVGTSLQGDTQYF
TRBD2,TRBJ2-3,.,TRBV7-2,TGTGCCAGCAGCTTAGGGGATCTAGCGGGAGCAGATACGCAGTATTTT,CASSLGDLAGADTQYF
TRBD1,TRBJ1-6,few,TRBV5-4,TGTGCCAGCAGCCCGGGACAGAGCGGCTCCTATAATTCACCCCTCCACTTT,CASSPGQSGSYNSPLHF
.,TRBJ2-5,.,TRBV5-1,TGCGCCAGTAAAATGCATGGGGGACAAGAGACCCAGTACTTC,CASKMHGGQETQYF
.,TRBJ2-7,.,TRBV5-1,TGCGCCAGCAGCGACCCCTCGCGGCCCTCCTACGAGCAGTACTTC,CASSDPSRPSYEQYF
TRBD1,TRBJ2-7,.,TRBV7-9,TGTGCCAGCAGCAGGGACAGAGACTACGAGCAGTACTTC,CASSRDRDYEQYF
TRBD1,TRBJ2-6,.,TRBV10-3,TGTGCCATCAGTGACCGGGACAGGGGGGCCTCTGGGGCCAACGTCCTGACTTTC,CAISDRDRGASGANVLTF
.,TRBJ2-3,.,TRBV6-4,TGTGCCAGCAGGGACAGCCATAGCACAGATACGCAGTATTTT,CASRDSHSTDTQYF
.,TRBJ2-7,.,TRBV7-2,TGTGCCAGCAGCTTACTTTTAAAACGACAGTCCTACGAGCAGTACTTC,CASSLLLKRQSYEQYF
.,TRBJ1-4,medium-sized,TRBV6-1,TGTGCCAGCAGTGAATCGTGGGCAGCAACTAATGAAAAACTGTTTTTT,CASSESWAATNEKLFF
TRBD1,TRBJ2-5,.,TRBV29-1,TGCAGCGTTCGACAGGGGGCTGGGGAGACCCAGTACTTC,CSVRQGAGETQYF
.,TRBJ2-7,.,TRBV15,TGTGCCACCAGCAGAGATACTACCTGGGGGAGCTACGAGCAGTACTTC,CATSRDTTWGSYEQYF
.,TRBJ1-2,.,TRBV9,TGTGCCAGCAGCGCCACAGGGTTTGACTATGGCTACACCTTC,CASSATGFDYGYTF
TRBD2,TRBJ2-2,.,TRBV19,TGTGCCAGTAGTATAGACGGCGGGGGGACGAACACCGGGGAGCTGTTTTTT,CASSIDGGGTNTGELFF
.,TRBJ2-3,.,TRBV7-9,TGTGCCAGCAGCTTGACAGCCGGAGATACGCAGTATTTT,CASSLTAGDTQYF
TRBD1,TRBJ2-7,.,TRBV10-2,TGCGCCAGCAGGAGAGACAGGGTTATCGGGCAGTACTTC,CASRRDRVIGQYF
.,TRBJ1-3,.,TRBV9,TGTGCCAGCAGCGTAAACCTGCCGGGACGGAGCTCTGGAAACACCATATATTTT,CASSVNLPGRSSGNTIYF
.,TRBJ2-7,.,TRBV28,TGTGCCAGCAGTGACTCCACCTACGAGCAGTACTTC,CASSDSTYEQYF
TRBD2,TRBJ2-7,.,TRBV7-2,TGTGCCAGCAGCTTAGCCAGCGGGGCATACTACGAGCAGTACTTC,CASSLASGAYYEQYF
TRBD2,TRBJ2-5,.,TRBV25-1,TGTGCCAGCAGTGAAGGGTCTAGCGGGGCTCTCTACTTC,CASSEGSSGALYF
.,TRBJ1-5,.,TRBV9,TGTGCCAGCAGCGTACAGGGCGTGAATCAGCCCCAGCATTTT,CASSVQGVNQPQHF
TRBD2,TRBJ2-1,.,TRBV18,TGTGCCAGCTCCGGACAGCGGGGGGACGCTAACAATGAGCAGTTCTTC,CASSGQRGDANNEQFF